The entry that follows covers one TCR beta chain sequence. There is no known antigen for this receptor. One base away there is no much larger clone; base qualities are not given. Whole blood was collected in K2EDTA tubes by collaborating institutions according to the institutions' own protocols. For TCRbeta analysis, collaborator samples were shipped as frozen whole blood, as isolated PBMCs, or as DNA extracted from either sample type. This entry comes from a study of blood T cell repertoires in COVID-19 (dated by TCRdb to the early 2020s). At the level of the whole study: Samples from collaborators originated in the United States, Italy and Spain and spanned both the acute and convalescent phases of COVID-19. The material from the prospective study consisted of cDNA or gDNA derived from T cells, B-cell-depleted T cells, or PBMCs. The dataset comprised deeply sampled blood TCRbeta repertoires from subjects exposed to, actively infected with, or recovered from COVID-19. The repertoires were made available in a free public database intended to serve as a resource for research on the immune response to SARS-CoV-2. The samples were drawn from the first 160 participants of the ongoing ImmuneRACE study and from 1,200 or so subjects provided by 6 global collaborators. Sample metadata almost always included a de-identified subject ID, COVID-19 status, age in years and sex. HLA class I and class II types, where available, came from metadata supplied by the sample provider rather than from assay-based typing.

TCRbeta CDR3 regions were amplified from genomic DNA by means of the immunoSEQ Assay, a bias-controlled multiplex PCR. In the original analysis: Within the assay, amplification of reference gene primers was used to estimate how many nucleated cells each sample contained. Sequence reads were collapsed and filtered to measure the absolute abundance of every unique TCRbeta CDR3 rearrangement. Productive Simpson clonality was computed per sample as the square root of Simpson's diversity index over productive rearrangements. TCRdb mirrors the immuneACCESS table, restricted to in-frame sequences. Some clones are absent from its copies; in checked studies, under half trace to an unresolved V gene, and the reason for the others is unknown. V, J and clone size derive from that table, while D and trimming were established from the DNA sequence. This sample holds tens of thousands of clones; 70% to 85% were observed only once. The leading ten clones occupy over 2.5% of the sample.

Broader findings and caveats from the paper: The amount of clinical and demographic metadata varied by source and participant and was provided uncurated.

Material for sequencing was peripheral blood. This sequence was found in a woman aged 60 to 75 with acute or convalescent COVID-19.

The nucleotide sequence reads TGTGCCAGCAGTTTTCGGCAGGGACTCGAAAAACTGTTTTTT. Translation gives CASSFRQGLEKLFF. The chain couples TRBV27 to TRBJ1-4; TRBD1 could be the D gene, as 5 bases match. Deletion took 3 bases off V and 8 bases off J, with a span of 13 bases between the germline ends. CDR1 MNHEY and CDR2 SMNVEV are derived from the germline V gene (reference sequence). There are 14 amino acids in the CDR3, from cysteine to phenylalanine inclusive. CDR3 DNA is the only sequence kept; it has 42 bases, read in frame from the first base.